These T cell receptor beta chains were read from a single sample in a study of shared T cell receptors in the human thymus. TCRdb keeps only in-frame clones here, not all; method: immunoSEQ multiplex PCR. The repertoire includes 500,000 to 850,000 clones, about 90% of them detected once, and roughly 0.0086% sits in the top ten. This sample was also put to use in a study of human thymus T cells.

The specimen sequenced was thymocytes. The receptors derive from a boy under two years old with a congenital heart defect. Each CDR3 is given with its conserved first and last residue. The order of the fields is D gene, V gene, J gene, clone size, CDR3 DNA, CDR3 protein. A D gene is named only where the DNA matches it firmly. Where a row states a size, it is once, few, many or the class of an expanded clone; other rows omit it.

d_call: TRBD1; v_call: TRBV19; j_call: TRBJ1-4; clone_size: -; cdr3_nt: TGTGCCAGTAGTATACAACACGCAGGGGGTTCAAATGAAAAACTGTTTTTT; cdr3_aa: CASSIQHAGGSNEKLFF
d_call: -; v_call: TRBV19; j_call: TRBJ1-5; clone_size: -; cdr3_nt: TGTGCCAGTAGTTCGGACAAGGCCAATCAGCCCCAGCATTTT; cdr3_aa: CASSSDKANQPQHF
d_call: -; v_call: TRBV5-4; j_call: TRBJ1-1; clone_size: -; cdr3_nt: TGTGCCAGCAGCTTGGTTAGGCAGGGAGGGGACACTGAAGCTTTCTTT; cdr3_aa: CASSLVRQGGDTEAFF
d_call: TRBD2; v_call: TRBV5-6; j_call: TRBJ2-2; clone_size: -; cdr3_nt: TGTGCCAGCAGCGGTGTGGGCGGGAGGGCCCCCGGGGAGCTGTTTTTT; cdr3_aa: CASSGVGGRAPGELFF
d_call: -; v_call: TRBV29-1; j_call: TRBJ2-5; clone_size: -; cdr3_nt: TGCAGCGCCTCCGGGGAGCGGGCACAAGAGACCCAGTACTTC; cdr3_aa: CSASGERAQETQYF
d_call: TRBD1; v_call: TRBV5-4; j_call: TRBJ2-2; clone_size: -; cdr3_nt: TGTGCCAGCAGCCAGACGGACAGGGAGAGTTCCGGGGAGCTGTTTTTT; cdr3_aa: CASSQTDRESSGELFF
d_call: -; v_call: TRBV21-1; j_call: TRBJ2-2; clone_size: -; cdr3_nt: TGTGCCAGCAGCAAGCCGCATTCTAACGGGGAGCTGTTTTTT; cdr3_aa: CASSKPHSNGELFF
d_call: TRBD2; v_call: TRBV10-3; j_call: TRBJ2-1; clone_size: -; cdr3_nt: TGTGCCATCAGTAGGACTAGCGGGAAACTTACCGGTAACAATGAGCAGTTCTTC; cdr3_aa: CAISRTSGKLTGNNEQFF
d_call: TRBD1; v_call: TRBV30; j_call: TRBJ1-1; clone_size: -; cdr3_nt: TGTGCCTGGAGTAACAGGGGGGACACTGAAGCTTTCTTT; cdr3_aa: CAWSNRGDTEAFF
d_call: TRBD1; v_call: TRBV7-2; j_call: TRBJ1-6; clone_size: -; cdr3_nt: TGTGCCAGCAGCTTAGCCCCCCAGACAGGGAGGAATTCACCCCTCCACTTT; cdr3_aa: CASSLAPQTGRNSPLHF
d_call: -; v_call: TRBV6-1; j_call: TRBJ1-2; clone_size: -; cdr3_nt: TGTGCCAGCAGTGAAATCGTAGACAGGTCGTACTATGGCTACACCTTC; cdr3_aa: CASSEIVDRSYYGYTF
d_call: TRBD1; v_call: TRBV11-2; j_call: TRBJ1-1; clone_size: -; cdr3_nt: TGTGCCAGCAGCTTACGCCAGGGACAGCACTTGAACACTGAAGCTTTCTTT; cdr3_aa: CASSLRQGQHLNTEAFF
d_call: -; v_call: TRBV4-1; j_call: TRBJ1-2; clone_size: -; cdr3_nt: TGCGCCAGCAGCCAAGAGAATTGGGACACCTACTATGGCTACACCTTC; cdr3_aa: CASSQENWDTYYGYTF
d_call: TRBD1; v_call: TRBV19; j_call: TRBJ2-2; clone_size: few; cdr3_nt: TGTGCCAGTAGTAGGACAGGGGGCAACACCGGGGAGCTGTTTTTT; cdr3_aa: CASSRTGGNTGELFF
d_call: -; v_call: TRBV7-9; j_call: TRBJ2-1; clone_size: -; cdr3_nt: TGTGCCAGCAGCTTAGGGGGCTCTCCCCACTTCAATGAGCAGTTCTTC; cdr3_aa: CASSLGGSPHFNEQFF
d_call: TRBD1; v_call: TRBV10-2; j_call: TRBJ2-3; clone_size: -; cdr3_nt: TGCGCCAGCAGTGAGGGGACAGACTTCGCCCCGGATACGCAGTATTTT; cdr3_aa: CASSEGTDFAPDTQYF
d_call: TRBD1; v_call: TRBV7-2; j_call: TRBJ1-1; clone_size: -; cdr3_nt: TGTGCCAGCAGCTTTTACAGGGGTGCGAACACTGAAGCTTTCTTT; cdr3_aa: CASSFYRGANTEAFF
d_call: TRBD2; v_call: TRBV7-2; j_call: TRBJ2-5; clone_size: -; cdr3_nt: TGTGCCAGCAGCCCGACTAGCGGGGGGGGATTCCAAGAGACCCAGTACTTC; cdr3_aa: CASSPTSGGGFQETQYF
d_call: TRBD1; v_call: TRBV23-1; j_call: TRBJ1-5; clone_size: -; cdr3_nt: TGCGCCAGCAGTCAATTAACCACAGGGGATTATAGCAATCAGCCCCAGCATTTT; cdr3_aa: CASSQLTTGDYSNQPQHF
d_call: TRBD2; v_call: TRBV7-2; j_call: TRBJ2-7; clone_size: -; cdr3_nt: TGTGCCAGCAGCTTAGGACTAGCGGGCCCGAGCTCCTACGAGCAGTACTTC; cdr3_aa: CASSLGLAGPSSYEQYF
d_call: -; v_call: TRBV10-3; j_call: TRBJ2-7; clone_size: -; cdr3_nt: TGTGCCATCAGTGACCGTAGCGAGCAGTACTTC; cdr3_aa: CAISDRSEQYF
d_call: TRBD2; v_call: TRBV4-1; j_call: TRBJ2-1; clone_size: -; cdr3_nt: TGCGCCAGCAGCCCCTCTAGCGGGGAGGGCAATGAGCAGTTCTTC; cdr3_aa: CASSPSSGEGNEQFF
d_call: TRBD2; v_call: TRBV11-2; j_call: TRBJ2-1; clone_size: -; cdr3_nt: TGTGCCAGCAGCTTAGATGGACTAGCGGGAGCCTACAATGAGCAGTTCTTC; cdr3_aa: CASSLDGLAGAYNEQFF
d_call: TRBD1; v_call: TRBV4-1; j_call: TRBJ2-7; clone_size: -; cdr3_nt: TGCGCCAGCAGCCCCCGACAGGGATCCTACGAGCAGTACTTC; cdr3_aa: CASSPRQGSYEQYF
d_call: -; v_call: TRBV19; j_call: TRBJ1-6; clone_size: -; cdr3_nt: TGTGCCAGTAGTATGGAGGACAGAGATAATTCACCCCTCCACTTT; cdr3_aa: CASSMEDRDNSPLHF
d_call: TRBD1; v_call: TRBV5-4; j_call: TRBJ2-1; clone_size: -; cdr3_nt: TGTGCCAGCAGCCCCCCCGGGACAGGACCCTATATTAGCTCCTACAATGAGCAGTTCTTC; cdr3_aa: CASSPPGTGPYISSYNEQFF
d_call: TRBD1; v_call: TRBV5-4; j_call: TRBJ1-1; clone_size: once; cdr3_nt: TGTGCCAGCAGCTCTGGTCTTGCGTCGACAGGGAATGAGAACACTGAAGCTTTCTTT; cdr3_aa: CASSSGLASTGNENTEAFF
d_call: TRBD1; v_call: TRBV5-1; j_call: TRBJ2-4; clone_size: -; cdr3_nt: TGCGCCAGCAGCTTGGACAGGGGGCATCCGAAAAACATTCAGTACTTC; cdr3_aa: CASSLDRGHPKNIQYF
d_call: -; v_call: TRBV7-8; j_call: TRBJ2-7; clone_size: -; cdr3_nt: TGTGCCAGCAGCCCTAAATACGAGCAGTACTTC; cdr3_aa: CASSPKYEQYF
d_call: TRBD2; v_call: TRBV19; j_call: TRBJ2-5; clone_size: -; cdr3_nt: TGTGCCACAGCGGGGGAAGAGGCCCAGTACTTC; cdr3_aa: CATAGEEAQYF
d_call: -; v_call: TRBV7-6; j_call: TRBJ1-5; clone_size: -; cdr3_nt: TGTGCCAGCAGCTTGGGCAGAAATAGCAATCAGCCCCAGCATTTT; cdr3_aa: CASSLGRNSNQPQHF
d_call: -; v_call: TRBV7-3; j_call: TRBJ2-7; clone_size: once; cdr3_nt: TGTGCCAGCAGCTCCGACAGCGCCTACGAGCAGTACTTC; cdr3_aa: CASSSDSAYEQYF
d_call: -; v_call: TRBV4-1; j_call: TRBJ1-5; clone_size: -; cdr3_nt: TGCGCCAGCAGCCAAGAAGTAGGCAAGGGGAGGCAGCCCCAGCATTTT; cdr3_aa: CASSQEVGKGRQPQHF
d_call: -; v_call: TRBV28; j_call: TRBJ2-2; clone_size: -; cdr3_nt: TGTGCCAGCAGTCCCCGGGGGATTGCGAACACCGGGGAGCTGTTTTTT; cdr3_aa: CASSPRGIANTGELFF
d_call: -; v_call: TRBV27; j_call: TRBJ2-4; clone_size: -; cdr3_nt: TGTGCCAGCAGCCAGAAGGACAGCAAAAACATTCAGTACTTC; cdr3_aa: CASSQKDSKNIQYF
d_call: TRBD1; v_call: TRBV12-5; j_call: TRBJ2-7; clone_size: -; cdr3_nt: TGTGCTAGTGGCTCAGGACAGGGTTACGAGCAGTACTTC; cdr3_aa: CASGSGQGYEQYF
d_call: TRBD2; v_call: TRBV28; j_call: TRBJ2-7; clone_size: -; cdr3_nt: TGTGCCACTCGAGGACTAGCGGACTACGAGCAGTACTTC; cdr3_aa: CATRGLADYEQYF
d_call: TRBD1; v_call: TRBV25-1; j_call: TRBJ1-1; clone_size: -; cdr3_nt: TGTGCCAGCAGTGGGAAAGGGGGCGAAGCTTTCTTT; cdr3_aa: CASSGKGGEAFF
d_call: TRBD2; v_call: TRBV7-3; j_call: TRBJ2-1; clone_size: -; cdr3_nt: TGTGCCAGCAGCCCGGGACTAGCGGCAAATAGCTCCTACAATGAGCAGTTCTTC; cdr3_aa: CASSPGLAANSSYNEQFF
d_call: TRBD2; v_call: TRBV15; j_call: TRBJ2-1; clone_size: -; cdr3_nt: TGTGCCACCAGCAGAGAGGAGACTAGCGGGGACAATGAGCAGTTCTTC; cdr3_aa: CATSREETSGDNEQFF
d_call: TRBD1; v_call: TRBV5-6; j_call: TRBJ2-4; clone_size: few; cdr3_nt: TGTGCCAGCACACTATTTCGGGACAGGCACAAAAACATTCAGTACTTC; cdr3_aa: CASTLFRDRHKNIQYF
d_call: -; v_call: TRBV7-3; j_call: TRBJ2-7; clone_size: -; cdr3_nt: TGTGCCAGCAGCTTCGACAGGTTCGGCTACGAGCAGTACTTC; cdr3_aa: CASSFDRFGYEQYF
d_call: TRBD1; v_call: TRBV5-5; j_call: TRBJ1-1; clone_size: -; cdr3_nt: TGTGCCAGCAGCTTGAGAAAGGACAGGAAGAAGGTCGCTTTCTTT; cdr3_aa: CASSLRKDRKKVAFF
d_call: TRBD1; v_call: TRBV29-1; j_call: TRBJ2-1; clone_size: -; cdr3_nt: TGCAGCGTTGCCAGGACAGGCCGCTTTTCGAGCTCCTACAATGAGCAGTTCTTC; cdr3_aa: CSVARTGRFSSSYNEQFF
d_call: -; v_call: TRBV7-8; j_call: TRBJ1-2; clone_size: -; cdr3_nt: TGTGCCAGCAGCTTAATTGGTATAGAGGGCTACACCTTC; cdr3_aa: CASSLIGIEGYTF
d_call: TRBD1; v_call: TRBV6-5; j_call: TRBJ1-6; clone_size: -; cdr3_nt: TGTGCCAGCAGACGAGGGACAGAGAATTCACCCCTCCACTTT; cdr3_aa: CASRRGTENSPLHF
d_call: TRBD1; v_call: TRBV11-2; j_call: TRBJ1-1; clone_size: -; cdr3_nt: TGTGCCAGCAGCCAGGACAGGGGGGCAATTCGAGCTTTCTTT; cdr3_aa: CASSQDRGAIRAFF
d_call: TRBD2; v_call: TRBV4-2; j_call: TRBJ2-7; clone_size: -; cdr3_nt: TGTGCCAGCAGCCAACGCCAGCGGGAGGGCCGACACGAGCAGTACTTC; cdr3_aa: CASSQRQREGRHEQYF
d_call: -; v_call: TRBV7-8; j_call: TRBJ1-2; clone_size: -; cdr3_nt: TGTGCCAGCAGCCCTCTAGTTGGCTACACCTTC; cdr3_aa: CASSPLVGYTF
d_call: -; v_call: TRBV4-3; j_call: TRBJ2-2; clone_size: -; cdr3_nt: TGCGCCAGCAGCCAAGTTGCCACAGCGAACACCGGGGAGCTGTTTTTT; cdr3_aa: CASSQVATANTGELFF
d_call: -; v_call: TRBV5-1; j_call: TRBJ1-6; clone_size: -; cdr3_nt: TGCGCCAGCACCGCGGGGGGGGATAATTCACCCCTCCACTTT; cdr3_aa: CASTAGGDNSPLHF
d_call: -; v_call: TRBV28; j_call: TRBJ2-7; clone_size: -; cdr3_nt: TGTGCCATCACGCGGCAGGGCTACGAGCAGTACTTC; cdr3_aa: CAITRQGYEQYF
d_call: TRBD2; v_call: TRBV7-9; j_call: TRBJ2-7; clone_size: -; cdr3_nt: TGTGCCAGCAGCCCCTATGGAGCGGGAGGGTCCCACGAGCAGTACTTC; cdr3_aa: CASSPYGAGGSHEQYF
d_call: TRBD1; v_call: TRBV4-2; j_call: TRBJ2-7; clone_size: -; cdr3_nt: TGTGCCAGCAGCCAAGAAGGGACAGGGATAGTCTACGAGCAGTACTTC; cdr3_aa: CASSQEGTGIVYEQYF
d_call: TRBD1; v_call: TRBV7-9; j_call: TRBJ2-1; clone_size: -; cdr3_nt: TGTGCCAGCAGCCTGGTGGGACAGCGAAACTACAATGAGCAGTTCTTC; cdr3_aa: CASSLVGQRNYNEQFF